This TCR beta chain was sequenced for a study of blood T cell repertoires in COVID-19. Generated by immunoSEQ multiplex PCR, the TCRdb table keeps only in-frame clones and is missing some. This table has 90,000 to 100,000 clones, 75% to 90% appearing once. This clone has only one observation. Germline assignment: CDR1 LNHNV and CDR2 YYDKDF (reference sequence). V lost 2 bases to trimming and J lost 4 bases; unmatched junction nucleotides: 4. This CDR3 region has 15 residues. Sequencing input: peripheral blood. This rearrangement joins TRBV15 to TRBJ1-1; TRBD1 matches 10 bases. The source of this sequence is a man older than 75 with acute or convalescent COVID-19. The CDR3 protein is CATSRKTGGTTEAFF. The CDR3 DNA reads as TGTGCCACCAGCAGAAAGACAGGGGGCACCACTGAAGCTTTCTTT.